This T cell receptor (beta chain) was sequenced in a study of OX40 agonist ivuxolimab in advanced cancers. Overall study: Among those enrolled, mean age was approximately 62 years (range about 23 to 79) and 70% to 85% were male. Regarding the study as a whole: Some of the nonresponding patients also showed low levels of normalized T-cell clonal expansion.

The germline V gene encodes CDR1 SGDLS and CDR2 YYNGEE. The CDR3 is 15 residues long. After removal of 4 bases from V and 8 bases from J, the junction contained 5 bases not matched to a gene. Comments on this clone: What it binds is unknown.

Here immunoSEQ multiplex PCR was the method, and the copy in TCRdb shows in-frame clones only, minus some. The sample shows approximately 88,000 clones, around nine tenths of them seen only once. Blood draws occurred at baseline, cycle 4 day 1, and cycle 7 day 1. Sequences were derived from CD4+ or CD8+ T cells sorted from blood, sampled in a trial of the OX40 agonist ivuxolimab. The chain combines TRBV9 with TRBJ2-1; 14 bases fit TRBD2. The origin of this receptor is an adult with an advanced solid tumor such as melanoma, head and neck, liver or kidney cancer. CDR3 nucleotides: TGTGCCAGCAGCCGGACTAGCGGGGGGATTCATGAGCAGTTCTTC. Its translation: CASSRTSGGIHEQFF.